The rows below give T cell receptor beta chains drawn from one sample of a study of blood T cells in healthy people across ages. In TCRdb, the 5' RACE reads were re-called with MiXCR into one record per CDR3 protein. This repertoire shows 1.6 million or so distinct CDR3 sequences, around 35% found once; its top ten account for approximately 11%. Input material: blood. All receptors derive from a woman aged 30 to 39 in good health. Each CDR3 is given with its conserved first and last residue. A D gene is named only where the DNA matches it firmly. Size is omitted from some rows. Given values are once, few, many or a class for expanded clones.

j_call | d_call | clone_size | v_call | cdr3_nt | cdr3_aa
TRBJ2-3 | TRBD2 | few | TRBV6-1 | TGTGCCAGCAGTCTCTGGGGGACTAGCGGGAGTCGGGATACGCAGTATTTT | CASSLWGTSGSRDTQYF
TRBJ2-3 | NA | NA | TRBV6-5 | TGTGCCAGCAGTTATCTCAGTTTGGCAGATACGCAGTATTTT | CASSYLSLADTQYF
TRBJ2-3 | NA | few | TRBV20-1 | TGCAGTGCGCAAGTCCCGGGACGCTATACGCAGTATTTT | CSAQVPGRYTQYF
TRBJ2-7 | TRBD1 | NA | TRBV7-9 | TGTGCCAGCAGCCAGGGACAGGGGGCCCCCTACGAGCAGTACTTC | CASSQGQGAPYEQYF
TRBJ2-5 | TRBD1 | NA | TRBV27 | TGTGCCAGCAGTTTGGAGAGGGGGCGCTCCCAAGAGACCCAGTACTTC | CASSLERGRSQETQYF
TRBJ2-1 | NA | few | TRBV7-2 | TGTGCCAGCAGCTTAGGGGCTAGCGTCTCCTACAATGAGCAGTTCTTC | CASSLGASVSYNEQFF
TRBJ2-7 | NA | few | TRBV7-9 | TGTGCCAGCAGCGTAGAATTTTTCGAGCAGTACTTC | CASSVEFFEQYF
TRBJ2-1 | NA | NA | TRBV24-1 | TGTGCCACCAATAGGGGAAGATCCTACAATGAGCAGTTCTTC | CATNRGRSYNEQFF
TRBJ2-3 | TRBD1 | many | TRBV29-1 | TGCAGCGTTCGGGACAGGAACACAGATACGCAGTATTTT | CSVRDRNTDTQYF
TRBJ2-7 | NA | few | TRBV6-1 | TGTGCCAGCAGTGAAGCCGCCCTAGGGCCGTACGAGCAGTACTTC | CASSEAALGPYEQYF
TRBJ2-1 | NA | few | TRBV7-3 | TGTGCCAGCAGCTTAAGGGGGGGGGCTAGCTTGAGTGAGCAGTTCTTC | CASSLRGGASLSEQFF
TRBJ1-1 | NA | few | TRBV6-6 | TGTGCCAGCAGTTACCCTCGGGAGAACACTGAAGCTTTCTTT | CASSYPRENTEAFF
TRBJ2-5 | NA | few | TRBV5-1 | TGCGCCAGCAGCCCTCAAGGGACTGTACCGACCCAGTACTTC | CASSPQGTVPTQYF
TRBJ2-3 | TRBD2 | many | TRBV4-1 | TGCGCCAGCAGCCAGGCTCCGGGACTAGGTTTAACAGATACGCAGTATTTT | CASSQAPGLGLTDTQYF
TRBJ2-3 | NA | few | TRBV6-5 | TGTGCCAGCAGTTACTCCACCGCCACAGATACGCAGTATTTT | CASSYSTATDTQYF
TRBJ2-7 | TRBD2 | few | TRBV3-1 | TGTGCCAGCAGCCCAAGGACTAGCGGGGGATCCTACGAGCAGTACTTC | CASSPRTSGGSYEQYF
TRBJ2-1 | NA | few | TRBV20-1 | TGCAGTGCTTCTCCTCGTCGGGACAATGAGCAGTTCTTC | CSASPRRDNEQFF
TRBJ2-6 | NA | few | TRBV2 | TGTGCCAGCAGTGCCCAAGGACAGTGGGGGGCCAACGTCCTGACTTTC | CASSAQGQWGANVLTF
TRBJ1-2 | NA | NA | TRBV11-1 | TGTGCCACCAGTGAGCGACAGACAGATGGCTACACCTTC | CATSERQTDGYTF
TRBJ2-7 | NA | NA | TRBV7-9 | TGTGCCAGCAGCTTAGCCTCAGACCACGAGCAGTACTTC | CASSLASDHEQYF
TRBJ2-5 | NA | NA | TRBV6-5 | TGTGCCAGCAGCGCTGATGGAGAGACCCAGTACTTC | CASSADGETQYF
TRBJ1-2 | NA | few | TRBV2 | TGTGCCAGCAGTATCGACACCTACTATGGCTACACCTTC | CASSIDTYYGYTF
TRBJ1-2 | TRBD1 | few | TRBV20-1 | TGCAGTGCTAGCAGACAGGGTGACGGCTACACCTTC | CSASRQGDGYTF
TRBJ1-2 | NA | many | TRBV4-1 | TGCGCCAGCAGCCGTCCGGACGGTTATAACTATGGCTACACCTTC | CASSRPDGYNYGYTF
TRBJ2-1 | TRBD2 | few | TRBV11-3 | TGTGCCAGCAGCTTAGGACCGGGGGGATTCGACAATGAGCAGTTCTTC | CASSLGPGGFDNEQFF
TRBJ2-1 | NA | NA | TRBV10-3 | TGTGCCATCAGTTACCGGGGGCCGGGGGACAATGAGCAGTTCTTC | CAISYRGPGDNEQFF
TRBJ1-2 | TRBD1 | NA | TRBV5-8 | TGTGCCAGCAGCTTGGTGGACAGGAACTATGGCTACACCTTC | CASSLVDRNYGYTF
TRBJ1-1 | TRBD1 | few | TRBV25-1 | TGTGCCAGCAGTTTTCAGGGGGTTTCTGAAGCTTTCTTT | CASSFQGVSEAFF
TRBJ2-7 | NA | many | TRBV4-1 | TGCGCCAGCAGCCAAGCCGTGGAGGTCTCCTACGAGCAGTACTTC | CASSQAVEVSYEQYF
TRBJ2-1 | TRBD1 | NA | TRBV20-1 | TGCAGTGCTCCGGGACAGGGAAGCGGGTCCTCCTACAATGAGCAGTTCTTC | CSAPGQGSGSSYNEQFF
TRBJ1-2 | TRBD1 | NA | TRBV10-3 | TGTGCCATCAGACAGGGGCCCCGATGGGGGGACACCTTC | CAIRQGPRWGDTF
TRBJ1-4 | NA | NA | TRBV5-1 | TGCGCCAGCAGCTTGGAGGGGAAATCAAATGAAAAACTGTTTTTT | CASSLEGKSNEKLFF
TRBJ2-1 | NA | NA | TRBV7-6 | NA | CASSLVARGSLFF
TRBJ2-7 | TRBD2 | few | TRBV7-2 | TGTGCCAGCAGCCCGGGGGGCGGGAGGGTCGAGCAGTACTTC | CASSPGGGRVEQYF
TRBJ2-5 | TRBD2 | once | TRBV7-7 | TGTGCCAGCAGCCTCGGACTAGCGGGAGCGGGAGTGACCCAGTACTTC | CASSLGLAGAGVTQYF
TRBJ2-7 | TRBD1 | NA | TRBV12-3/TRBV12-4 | TGTGCCAGCAGCTATGATCCGGCCACAGGGGCCGAGCAGTACTTC | CASSYDPATGAEQYF
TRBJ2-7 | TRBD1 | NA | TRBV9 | TGTGCCAGCAGCGCGGGACAGGGGGTTTTCTACGAGCAGTACTTC | CASSAGQGVFYEQYF
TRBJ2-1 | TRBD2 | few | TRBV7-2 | TGTGCCAGCAGCAGCGGGGGTTATCGGGCGCTGAGCTCCTACAATGAGCAGTTCTTC | CASSSGGYRALSSYNEQFF
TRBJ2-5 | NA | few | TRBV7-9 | TGTGCCAGCAGCTTCGACAGGACCAATGAGCAGTACTTC | CASSFDRTNEQYF
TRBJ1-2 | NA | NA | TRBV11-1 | TGTGCCAGCAGCTTATTTGGAACAGCGAACCGGGACTATGGCTACACCTTC | CASSLFGTANRDYGYTF
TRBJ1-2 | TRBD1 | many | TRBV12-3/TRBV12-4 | TGTGCCACCGACGGACAGGGGAACTATGGCTACACCTTC | CATDGQGNYGYTF
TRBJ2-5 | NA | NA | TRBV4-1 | TGCGCCAGCAGGGATCTCATGTATGAGCAGTACTTC | CASRDLMYEQYF
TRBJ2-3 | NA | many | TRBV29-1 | TGCAGCGTTGAAGGCGCAGCGGGAGATACGCAGTATTTT | CSVEGAAGDTQYF
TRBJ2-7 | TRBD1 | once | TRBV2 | TGTGCCAGCGGTGAAGACACACAGGGGTCGTACGAGCAGTACTTC | CASGEDTQGSYEQYF
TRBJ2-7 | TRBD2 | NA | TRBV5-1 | TGCGCCAGCAGGAAAGTAAGGGCTAGCGGCACGTACAATGAGCAGTACTTC | CASRKVRASGTYNEQYF
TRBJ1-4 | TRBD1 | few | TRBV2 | TGTGCCAGCAGTACGCGACAGGGAAGGCGTGAAAAACTGTTTTTT | CASSTRQGRREKLFF
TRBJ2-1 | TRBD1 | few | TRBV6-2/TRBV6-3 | TGTGCCAGCAGCCAACAGGGGCGCTCCTACAATGAGCAGTTCTTC | CASSQQGRSYNEQFF
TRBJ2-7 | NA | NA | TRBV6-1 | TGTGCCAGCATGGCAGTTTCCTACGAGCAGTACTTC | CASMAVSYEQYF
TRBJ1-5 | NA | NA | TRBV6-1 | TGTGCCAGCAGTGAATTTCTCATGATGGAGACGGGGAATCAGCCCCAGCATTTT | CASSEFLMMETGNQPQHF
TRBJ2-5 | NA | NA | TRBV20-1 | TGCAGTGCTGCTCTCCAAGGTCAAGAGACCCAGTACTTC | CSAALQGQETQYF
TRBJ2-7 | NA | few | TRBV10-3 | TGTGCCACCAAGGGGGGACAGAGCTACGAGCAGTACTTC | CATKGGQSYEQYF
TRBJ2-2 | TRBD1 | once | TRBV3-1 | TGTGCCAGCAGCCAAGATCCCCCGGGACAGGGGGCACGTGACGGGGAGCTGTTTTTT | CASSQDPPGQGARDGELFF
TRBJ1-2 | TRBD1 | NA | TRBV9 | TGTGCCAGCAGCGTAGCAGTACAGGGGGAATACTATGGCTACACCTTC | CASSVAVQGEYYGYTF
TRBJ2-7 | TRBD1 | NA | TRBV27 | TGTGCCAGCAGTTTTTCGATGGGACAGGGTTCCTACGAGCAGTACTTC | CASSFSMGQGSYEQYF
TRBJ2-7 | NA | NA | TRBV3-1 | TGTGCCAGCAGCCAAGACGGGACGCCGTACTACGAGCAGTACTTC | CASSQDGTPYYEQYF
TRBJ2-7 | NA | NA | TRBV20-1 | TGCAGTGCTGCCTCTAACAGTCGGATATCCTACGAGCAGTACTTC | CSAASNSRISYEQYF
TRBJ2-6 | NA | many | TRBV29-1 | TGCAGCGTTGAATCTTCTGGGGCCAACGTCCTGACTTTC | CSVESSGANVLTF